This T cell receptor (beta chain) was retrieved from a study of CD8 T cells in ankylosing spondylitis (dated 2017 in TCRdb). The study in broad terms: To find TCR variants linked to disease, the study profiled T cell receptor beta repertoires in ankylosing spondylitis patients and healthy donors. The whole study cohort included over 85 healthy donors and about two dozen ankylosing spondylitis patients. Peripheral blood samples were taken, and synovial fluid was additionally collected from ankylosing spondylitis patients. Study-wide conclusions, independent of this receptor: Blood from ankylosing spondylitis patients appeared to be characterized by a TCR beta motif composed of about eight highly homologous amino acid variants. The disease-linked clones were reported as significantly enriched in matched synovial fluid samples from ankylosing spondylitis patients. Some motif variants had previously been reported in the synovial fluid and blood of reactive arthritis patients, which suggests shared mechanisms of disease initiation. The disease-linked clones had a CD8+ phenotype and were found at relatively low frequencies in peripheral blood.

V and J are trimmed by 0 bases and 6 bases, and the gene matches miss 4 bases of the junction. The CDR3 runs 15 amino acids, cysteine and phenylalanine included. Only the CDR3 DNA stays, 45 bases, in frame from base 1. CDR1 SGDLS and CDR2 YYNGEE were looked up in the germline V gene. Sequencing instrument: Illumina HiSeq 2500. TCR beta libraries were prepared by quantitative 5'-RACE with molecular barcodes. Per the original workflow: A new computational method based on a probabilistic model of VDJ rearrangement was used to identify disease-linked TCR variants. TCRdb passed the public sequencing reads through fastp at Q25 and MiXCR, retaining productive beta sequences. Merged by CDR3 protein, the rows form single entries marked with the most common genes and DNA. The V and J calls come from TCRdb's annotation, not from the publication. Across this sample there are some 130,000 distinct CDR3 sequences, with 6% to 8.5% seen only once. Approximately 13% of the sample is in the top ten clones.

This clonotype came up many times. No antigen is known for it. The input lacks base qualities; no much larger clone sits a single base away. Here the chain combines TRBV9 and TRBJ2-1, and 9 bases in between align with TRBD1. The sample taken for sequencing was blood, either unsorted or a sorted T cell fraction (not recorded which). The TCR was taken from a female donor with ankylosing spondylitis or in good health (not recorded which). The DNA reads TGTGCCAGCAGCGTAGCCGGGACAGGGCGCAATGAGCAGTTCTTC. Its translation is CASSVAGTGRNEQFF.